The 29 T cell receptor beta chains presented below share a single source sample, sequenced in a study of human T cells and chemical hapten exposure. Using its own MiXCR run on the RACE reads, TCRdb lists one record per CDR3 protein. The sample contains 300,000 to 400,000 distinct CDR3 sequences, around 7% of which appear only once. Time point noted: patch test 1, 2 weeks after DPC sensitization. Noted treatment: therapeutic diphenylcyclopropenone sensitization with weekly scalp DPC. The sequencing here drew on whole blood, taken in connection with sensitization to the hapten diphenylcyclopropenone (DPC). The receptors were gathered from a young woman with alopecia areata. Some clones in this sample may be carry-over from other donors' samples.

In its sample, this clonotype was seen many times. V gene TRBV2 combines with J gene TRBJ1-1, with 8 positions matching TRBD1. V dropped 4 bases and J dropped 4; count of bases not matched to a gene: 2. The CDR3 is 13 residues long. Germline-derived CDR1 and CDR2 are SNHLY and FYNNEI. CDR3: CASSGQGSTEAFF. CDR3 nucleotides: TGTGCCAGCAGTGGACAGGGGAGCACTGAAGCTTTCTTT.

This clonotype has more than one count but fewer than ten. The chain has TRBV4-3 and TRBJ2-3; D is uncertain. Per the germline V gene, CDR1 is LGHNA and CDR2 is YSLEER. Trimming removed 0 bases at V and 0 bases at J, with 10 bases between. CDR3 length: 16 residues. The CDR3 coding sequence is TGCGCCAGCAGCCAAGATACCACCTATAGCACAGATACGCAGTATTTT. As protein: CASSQDTTYSTDTQYF.

V usage is TRBV29-1 and J usage is TRBJ1-1; no definite D call. Between the trimmed V and J ends, which lost 0 bases and 9 bases, there was a span of 5 bases. The length of the CDR3 is 10 residues. CDR1 is SQVTM, CDR2 ANQGSEA, per germline. CDR3 DNA sequence: TGCAGCGTTGAAGACGTTAAAGCTTTCTTT. Encoded protein: CSVEDVKAFF.

This clonotype was seen at least ten times. V is TRBV7-9 and J is TRBJ1-1, with 11 bases identical to TRBD1. This CDR3 comprises 15 residues. Unmatched junction bases numbered 4, after V lost 2 bases and J lost 5 bases. CDR1 is SEHNR and CDR2 is FQNEAQ in the germline V gene (reference sequence). CDR3 amino acids: CASSLTGTGGTEAFF. The CDR3 DNA reads as TGTGCCAGCAGCTTAACCGGGACAGGGGGAACTGAAGCTTTCTTT.

Many counts were recorded for this clonotype. CDR3 sequence: CASSEAGDRGHEQYF. The CDR3 nucleotides read TGTGCCAGCAGTGAAGCGGGGGACAGGGGGCACGAGCAGTACTTC. V is TRBV2 and J is TRBJ2-7; 12 bases map to TRBD1. Germline CDR1 reads SNHLY; CDR2 reads FYNNEI. The CDR3 has 15 residues. V dropped 0 bases and J dropped 5; count of bases not matched to a gene: 2. The variable domain in full, with the rest retrieved from reference TRBV2 and TRBJ2-7, is EPEVTQTPSHQVTQMGQEVILRCVPISNHLYFYWYRQILGQKVEFLVSFYNNEISEKSEIFDDQFSVERPDGSNFTLKIRSTKLEDSAMYFCASSEAGDRGHEQYFGPGTRLTVT.

This clonotype was detected only a few times. This rearrangement joins TRBV4-3 to TRBJ1-5, with D perhaps TRBD1 (5 bases). This CDR3 has 20 residues. From germline, CDR1 is LGHNA and CDR2 YSLEER. Trimming cost V 0 bases and J 4 bases, with 25 bases left between them. The CDR3 here is CASSQDLLAGSRIVNQPQHF. In DNA, the CDR3 is TGCGCCAGCAGCCAAGATCTCCTGGCAGGGAGTCGTATAGTAAATCAGCCCCAGCATTTT.

In its sample, this clonotype was seen a few times. CDR3 amino acids: CASSPRTGGNYGYTF. The CDR3 bases are TGTGCCAGCTCACCCCGGACAGGGGGAAACTATGGCTACACCTTC. The chain carries TRBV18 and TRBJ1-2; 10 positions match TRBD1. V shed 3 bases and J 2 bases; nucleotides not matched to a gene: 3. The CDR3 runs 15 residues. CDR1 is KGHSH, CDR2 LQKENI, per germline.

The rearrangement links TRBV28 to TRBJ1-5; unclear D gene. The CDR3 covers 14 residues. V was cut by 2 bases and J by 3 bases, with 8 bases left in between. CDR1 is MDHEN and CDR2 is SYDVKM in the germline V gene. CDR3 bases: TGTGCCAGCAGTTTAAGGATGGCCAATCAGCCCCAGCATTTT. Protein product: CASSLRMANQPQHF. Full variable domain (remainder filled in from reference TRBV28 and TRBJ1-5): DVKVTQSSRYLVKRTGEKVFLECVQDMDHENMFWYRQDPGLGLRLIYFSYDVKMKEKGDIPEGYSVSREKKERFSLILESASTNQTSMYLCASSLRMANQPQHFGDGTRLSIL.

This clonotype was detected many times. The chain is built from TRBV7-2 and TRBJ2-5; 9 bases fit TRBD1. V shed 6 bases, J shed 6 bases, and the junction held 14 bases outside the gene matches. Germline CDR1 is SGHTA and CDR2 is FQGNSA. The CDR3 has 16 amino acids. CDR3 in amino acids: CASSLGGTGKRKTQYF. The CDR3 DNA follows: TGTGCCAGCAGTTTGGGGGGGACAGGGAAAAGGAAGACCCAGTACTTC.

This clonotype has only a few counts. The CDR3 loop is CASSLSLAGGYEQYF. CDR3 bases: TGTGCCAGCAGTTTATCTTTAGCGGGGGGCTACGAGCAGTACTTC. The chain has TRBV28 and TRBJ2-7; 10 nucleotides line up with TRBD2. The CDR3 loop spans 15 amino acids. V shed 1 base, J shed 3 bases, and the junction held 3 bases outside the gene matches. The germline V gene has CDR1 MDHEN and CDR2 SYDVKM.

With respect to this clonotype: A much larger clone differs from this one at a single base, so this may be a read error. The rearrangement joins TRBV20-1 to TRBJ1-5, with D maybe TRBD1 (5 bases). This CDR3 is 14 amino acids long. Germline-derived CDR1 and CDR2 are DFQATT and SNEGSKA (reference sequence). This chain's CDR3 is CSARAGLGNQPQRF. The CDR3 DNA follows: TGCAGTGCTAGAGCAGGGTTAGGAAATCAGCCCCAGCGTTTT.

The table lists this clonotype with a few counts. The J gene is TRBJ1-4, the V gene TRBV5-1; 8 bases match TRBD1. The CDR3 length is 16 residues. With 4 bases clipped from V and 4 bases from J, the junction kept 9 bases outside the gene matches. Germline V gives CDR1 SGHRS, CDR2 YFSETQ. The CDR3 sequence: CASSADRVGLNEKLFF. CDR3 bases: TGCGCCAGCAGCGCGGACAGGGTGGGTCTTAATGAAAAACTGTTTTTT.

The rearrangement links TRBV12-3 or TRBV12-4 to TRBJ1-5, with a possible D match to TRBD1 (6 bases). This CDR3 has 13 amino acids. With 6 bases removed from V and 7 bases from J, the gap between germline ends came to 13 bases. CDR3 in amino acids: CASRNDQGQPQHF. CDR3 DNA: TGTGCCAGCAGGAACGATCAGGGGCAGCCCCAGCATTTT.

The V and J genes are TRBV18 and TRBJ1-1, with unresolved D. V dropped 1 base and J dropped 4 bases, with 10 bases sitting between them. The CDR3 is made up of 14 amino acids. Germline CDR1 KGHSH, CDR2 LQKENI. The CDR3 loop is CASSPRESGTEAFF. The CDR3 nucleotides read TGTGCCAGCTCACCACGGGAATCGGGCACTGAAGCTTTCTTT.

This clonotype was recorded many times. The chain links TRBV4-2 to TRBJ1-5; the match to TRBD1 covers 9 bases. This CDR3 region has 16 residues. Germline V gives CDR1 LGHNA, CDR2 YNFKEQ. V was clipped by 3 bases and J by 2 bases; unmatched bases: 5. The CDR3: CASSQEQGARNQPQHF. The CDR3 nucleotides read TGTGCCAGCAGCCAGGAACAGGGGGCGCGCAATCAGCCCCAGCATTTT.

The chain joins TRBV2 to TRBJ2-5, with 10 bases matching TRBD2. Germline values: CDR1 SNHLY, CDR2 FYNNEI. CDR3 size: 13 residues. Trimming at V came to 8 bases and at J to 4 bases, leaving 4 bases not matched to a gene. As DNA, the CDR3 is TGTGCCAGCGCACTAGCGGGGCGAGAGACCCAGTACTTC. It translates to CASALAGRETQYF.

This clonotype was detected only a few times. The chain has TRBV5-5 and TRBJ2-3; a weak D match, TRBD2 (6 bases). Trimming cost V 6 bases and J 3 bases, with 14 bases left between them. The CDR3 contains 14 residues. The V gene's germline CDR1 is SGHKS and CDR2 YYEKEE (reference sequence). The CDR3 region has the DNA TGTGCCAGCACCACTCTGGGGGGTACAGATACGCAGTATTTT. It encodes CASTTLGGTDTQYF.

The chain recombines TRBV12-3 or TRBV12-4 with TRBJ2-3; D gene unclear. V was trimmed by 1 base and J by 8 bases, leaving 4 bases between them. This CDR3 spans 11 amino acids. The CDR3 is CASSLGTTQYF. The CDR3 nucleotides are TGTGCCAGCAGTTTAGGGACTACGCAGTATTTT.

The V gene is TRBV29-1, the J gene TRBJ2-5, with D unclear. In germline, CDR1 is SQVTM, CDR2 ANQGSEA. Deletions cut 7 bases from V and 4 bases from J, with 7 bases between. The CDR3 loop spans 10 amino acids. CDR3 sequence reads: CSALIETQYF. As DNA, the CDR3 is TGCAGCGCCCTAATAGAGACCCAGTACTTC. Based on the CDR3 plus reference TRBV29-1 and TRBJ2-5, the full variable domain is SAVISQKPSRDICQRGTSLTIQCQVDSQVTMMFWYRQQPGQSLTLIATANQGSEATYESGFVIDKFPISRPNLTFSTLTVSNMSPEDSSIYLCSALIETQYFGPGTRLLVL.

This clonotype has just a few counts. The genes are TRBV6-1 and TRBJ2-3; D is ambiguous. CDR1 is MNHNS, CDR2 SASEGT, per germline. The CDR3 contains 17 residues. V lost 0 bases to trimming and J lost 0 bases, with 13 bases between them. Here the CDR3 DNA reads TGTGCCAGCAGTGAAGCGCTTCGGATGGACAGCACAGATACGCAGTATTTT. It is translated as CASSEALRMDSTDTQYF.

Many counts were recorded for this clonotype. The chain couples TRBV7-2 to TRBJ2-3, with a tentative D call TRBD2 (7 bases). From germline, CDR1 is SGHTA and CDR2 FQGNSA. There are 16 residues in the CDR3. V was clipped by 2 bases and J by 0 bases, with 12 bases between them. For the CDR3, the DNA is TGTGCCAGCAGCTTACGGGGGGCGCGTAGCACAGATACGCAGTATTTT. It yields the protein CASSLRGARSTDTQYF.

The CDR3 sequence: CSVEEGGWGYTF. In DNA form, the CDR3 reads TGCAGCGTTGAAGAAGGGGGATGGGGCTACACCTTC. The V call is TRBV29-1, the J call TRBJ1-2; D possibly corresponds to TRBD1 (6 bases). Trimming shortened V by 0 bases and J by 8 bases, and 10 bases separated the two germline ends. Germline assignment: CDR1 SQVTM and CDR2 ANQGSEA. The CDR3 covers 12 residues.

There are many counts of this clonotype. The chain recombines TRBV20-1 with TRBJ1-1; tentatively, D is TRBD1 (6 bases). Germline-derived CDR1 and CDR2 are DFQATT and SNEGSKA (reference sequence). Trimming took off 0 bases at V and 0 bases at J, with 14 bases between the two ends. This CDR3 is built from 16 residues. CDR3 sequence reads: CSARDWTAKMNTEAFF. CDR3 sequence (DNA): TGCAGTGCTAGAGATTGGACAGCTAAGATGAACACTGAAGCTTTCTTT.

This clonotype was observed many times. The chain carries TRBV28 and TRBJ2-2; D gene ambiguous. The germline V and J ends were trimmed by 6 bases and 4 bases, with 6 bases remaining between them. CDR3 length: 12 residues. Germline V gene data show CDR1 as MDHEN and CDR2 as SYDVKM. This CDR3 is CASRGVTGELFF. The CDR3 DNA is TGTGCCAGCAGGGGCGTCACCGGGGAGCTGTTTTTT.

The chain couples TRBV6-5 to TRBJ1-2, with D unresolved. Germline CDR1 is MNHEY and CDR2 is SVGAGI. The CDR3 loop spans 12 amino acids. Trimming took off 8 bases at V and 4 bases at J, with 11 bases between the two ends. As DNA, the CDR3 is TGTGCCAGCTCCGAATCCTTCTATGGCTACACCTTC. Translation gives CASSESFYGYTF.

V and J are TRBV21-1 and TRBJ1-1. TRBV21-1 is described as a pseudogene. The length of the CDR3 is 14 residues. The CDR3 is CASSKGPFFFEAFF. The CDR3 coding sequence is TGTGCCAGCAGCAAGGGGCCCTTCTTTTTTGAAGCTTTCTTT.

As for this clonotype: Just one base apart from a much larger clone, this may be a read error. The rearrangement joins TRBV7-2 to TRBJ2-6, with no clear D. The CDR3 has 11 residues. The germline CDR1 and CDR2 sequences are SGHTA and FQGNSA. CDR3 region: CAGSLLGDTTF. Here the CDR3 DNA reads TGTGCCGGCAGCCTCCTAGGTGATACGACTTTC.

This clonotype came up a few times. V is TRBV12-3 or TRBV12-4 and J is TRBJ2-3; the D is unclear. V was trimmed by 5 bases and J by 3 bases, leaving 15 bases between them. This CDR3 contains 15 residues. CDR3 coding DNA: TGTGCCAGCAGTCCGGAAGGAGCAGGAACAGATACGCAGTATTTT. It is translated as CASSPEGAGTDTQYF.

The sample holds many counts of this clonotype. One end of the junction fails to match germline, which may point to a read error. This chain uses TRBV4-3 with TRBJ2-5; D not resolved. Germline V gene data show CDR1 as LGHNA and CDR2 as YSLEER. The CDR3 runs 15 residues. The CDR3 region has the DNA TGTGCCAGCAGCCAAGACCGCGCCGGACAAGAGACCCAGTACTTC. Its protein is CASSQDRAGQETQYF.